These 27 T cell receptor beta chains share one sample of origin, sequenced in a study of blood T cell repertoires in COVID-19. The data were produced by immunoSEQ multiplex PCR, yet TCRdb's version contains in-frame clones alone and is incomplete. Counted here are around 130,000 clones, roughly 80% occurring once; the ten biggest clones make up roughly 7.9%. The sample taken for sequencing was peripheral blood. Every receptor here comes from a human donor in a cohort sampled during active COVID-19.

The chain recombines TRBV7-6 with TRBJ2-7; tentatively, D is TRBD2 (7 bases). The CDR3 runs to 15 residues. Germline loops: CDR1 SGHVS, CDR2 FNYEAQ. V lost 5 bases and J 5 bases, leaving 19 bases between the germline ends. This CDR3 is CASSPGGGGAHEQYF. The CDR3 DNA is TGTGCCAGCAGCCCCGGGGGCGGGGGTGCCCACGAGCAGTACTTC.

This clone showed up just a few times. The V call is TRBV4-1, the J call TRBJ2-3; 9 bases are a match to TRBD1. CDR1 MGHRA and CDR2 YSYEKL come from the germline V gene. The CDR3 has 17 amino acids. Trimming cost V 4 bases and J 3 bases; bases outside gene matches: 11. The CDR3 is CASSRPGTGRGTDTQYF. The DNA for the CDR3 is TGCGCCAGCAGCCGCCCCGGGACAGGGCGAGGAACAGATACGCAGTATTTT.

The chain recombines TRBV19 with TRBJ2-1; TRBD1 might be the D (5 bases). V was clipped by 7 bases and J by 1 base, with 14 bases between them. The germline gives CDR1 LNHDA, CDR2 SQIVND (reference sequence). The CDR3 runs to 15 residues. CDR3 region: CASIMTAGSYNEQFF. The CDR3 DNA reads TGTGCCAGTATCATGACGGCAGGGTCCTACAATGAGCAGTTCTTC.

This rearrangement joins TRBV28 to TRBJ2-7, with 7 bases matching TRBD1. CDR3 length: 17 residues. The V gene end was trimmed by 5 bases and the J gene end by 4 bases; junction bases not matched to a gene: 17. The germline V gene encodes CDR1 MDHEN and CDR2 SYDVKM. CDR3: CASSPPPPGQPLYEQYF. DNA of the CDR3: TGTGCCAGCAGTCCGCCACCACCGGGACAGCCTCTATACGAGCAGTACTTC.

The chain has TRBV29-1 and TRBJ1-1; 7 positions agree with TRBD1. The CDR3 contains 13 residues. Germline V CDR1 and CDR2: SQVTM, ANQGSEA. The J segment lost 5 bases and the V segment lost 6 bases, leaving 9 bases of the junction unmatched. The CDR3 spells CSVPGTADTEAFF. CDR3 nucleotide sequence: TGCAGCGTCCCCGGGACAGCAGATACTGAAGCTTTCTTT.

CDR3: CASSFFSGSIDEQYF. CDR3 DNA: TGTGCCAGCAGCTTTTTTAGCGGGAGTATCGACGAGCAGTACTTC. The chain couples TRBV7-9 to TRBJ2-7, with 9 bases fitting TRBD2. Germline assignment: CDR1 SEHNR and CDR2 FQNEAQ (reference sequence). This CDR3 has 15 residues. With V trimmed by 3 bases and J by 5 bases, 8 bases remained unmatched.

V is TRBV29-1 and J is TRBJ2-7, with D possibly matching TRBD2 (5 bases). Germline CDR1 is SQVTM and CDR2 is ANQGSEA. CDR3 size: 12 residues. The germline V and J ends were trimmed by 3 bases and 7 bases, with 13 bases remaining between them. CDR3 sequence: CSVEIGPGEQYF. The CDR3 DNA reads TGCAGCGTTGAGATAGGGCCGGGGGAGCAGTACTTC.

V is TRBV6-1 and J is TRBJ2-5, with 14 nucleotides matching TRBD2. The germline V gene encodes CDR1 MNHNS and CDR2 SASEGT. V shed 4 bases and J 6 bases; nucleotides not matched to a gene: 4. This CDR3 comprises 15 residues. The CDR3 protein is CASSGLAGGMKTQYF. The CDR3 DNA sequence: TGTGCCAGCAGTGGACTAGCGGGAGGGATGAAGACCCAGTACTTC.

The chain joins TRBV6-5 to TRBJ2-7, with a weak D call TRBD2 (6 bases). V shed 0 bases and J shed 2 bases, with 11 bases lying between them. The germline V gene encodes CDR1 MNHEY and CDR2 SVGAGI. This CDR3 has 15 residues. In nucleotides, the CDR3 is TGTGCCAGCAGTTACTCGAGTGGCGGGACCTACGAGCAGTACTTC. Translating gives CASSYSSGGTYEQYF.

The rearrangement uses TRBV5-4 and TRBJ2-7; TRBD1 matches at 10 bases. This CDR3 has 16 residues. V trimming: 4 bases; J trimming: 5 bases; junction bases outside the gene matches: 12. Germline loops: CDR1 SGHNT, CDR2 YYREEE (reference sequence). The CDR3 is CASSPMRDRGWDEQYF. DNA for the CDR3: TGTGCCAGCAGCCCTATGAGGGACAGGGGATGGGACGAGCAGTACTTC.

The genes are TRBV10-2 and TRBJ1-6, with D possibly TRBD1 on 5 matching bases. The CDR3 runs to 15 residues. Germline CDR1 WSHSY, CDR2 SAAADI. Deletions cut 3 bases from V and 7 bases from J, with 13 bases between. The CDR3, as DNA: TGCGCCAGCAGTGATGGACAAGATCCCAATTCACCCCTCCACTTT. Its protein is CASSDGQDPNSPLHF.

The rearrangement joins TRBV18 to TRBJ2-7, with TRBD1 matching 7 bases. J gave up 3 bases and V 4 bases, and 6 bases lay outside the gene matches. Per germline, CDR1 KGHSH and CDR2 LQKENI. The CDR3 totals 14 residues. This CDR3 reads CASSLTWDSYEQYF. The CDR3 DNA reads TGTGCCAGCTCACTTACCTGGGACAGCTACGAGCAGTACTTC.

This rearrangement joins TRBV5-6 to TRBJ1-1; no firm D call. Germline CDR1 reads SGHDT; CDR2 reads YYEEEE. The CDR3 consists of 12 residues. With 4 bases removed from V and 5 bases from J, the gap between germline ends came to 9 bases. This CDR3 reads CASSTGVTEAFF. For the CDR3, the DNA is TGTGCCAGCAGCACGGGAGTGACTGAAGCTTTCTTT.

There are a few counts of this clone. The chain is built from TRBV15 and TRBJ2-2; the D is unclear. Between the trimmed V and J ends, which lost 6 bases and 3 bases, there was a span of 14 bases. CDR1 LNHNV and CDR2 YYDKDF come from the germline V gene (reference sequence). The CDR3 spans 15 residues. Here the CDR3 reads CATREASADTGELFF. In nucleotides, the CDR3 is TGTGCCACCAGGGAAGCGAGCGCGGACACCGGGGAGCTGTTTTTT.

This clone was seen more than once but under ten times. The DNA of the CDR3 is TGTGCCAGCAGGGAGACCGAGAACACTGAAGCTTTCTTT. It codes for CASRETENTEAFF. V gene TRBV6-4 combines with J gene TRBJ1-1; D unresolved. V lost 6 bases to trimming and J lost 1 base, with 9 bases between them. Per the germline V gene, CDR1 is MRHNA and CDR2 is SNTAGT. The CDR3 consists of 13 residues.

The chain links TRBV27 to TRBJ1-5; D possibly corresponds to TRBD1 (5 bases). Germline CDR1 reads MNHEY; CDR2 reads SMNVEV (reference sequence). The V end lost 3 bases, the J end lost 7 bases, and 13 bases lay between the germline ends. The CDR3 sequence is 14 residues long. In nucleotides, the CDR3 is TGTGCCAGCAGTTTTGGGGGGATCGGGCAGCCCCAGCATTTT. Encoded protein: CASSFGGIGQPQHF.

V and J are TRBV2 and TRBJ2-7; 9 bases agree with TRBD1. Germline CDR1 SNHLY, CDR2 FYNNEI. The CDR3 sequence is 13 residues long. The V segment lost 4 bases and the J segment 3 bases; nucleotides outside the gene matches: 1. The CDR3 DNA reads as TGTGCCAGCAGTGGGGACAGGGTCTACGAGCAGTACTTC. This gives the protein CASSGDRVYEQYF.

This clone is termed medium-sized. V usage is TRBV7-8 and J usage is TRBJ2-7; TRBD1 matches at 9 bases. Per the germline V gene, CDR1 is SGHVS and CDR2 is FQNEAQ. CDR3 size: 14 residues. The V segment lost 5 bases and the J segment 5 bases; nucleotides outside the gene matches: 7. The CDR3 here is CASSKDWTGDEQYF. The CDR3 bases are TGTGCCAGCAGCAAGGACTGGACAGGGGACGAGCAGTACTTC.

This clone is a singleton in its sample. The chain has TRBV19 and TRBJ2-7; 7 positions match TRBD2. The V and J ends lost 5 bases and 7 bases, in that order; junction bases with no gene match: 14. The length of the CDR3 is 15 residues. Germline CDR1 LNHDA, CDR2 SQIVND (reference sequence). In DNA, the CDR3 is TGTGCCAGTAGTCTCTCGGGGGGAGATACCTTGGAGCAGTACTTC. It codes for CASSLSGGDTLEQYF.

In DNA, the CDR3 is TGTGCCAGCAGTGAACAGGGGAGGCCCCAGCATTTT. Encoded protein: CASSEQGRPQHF. V usage is TRBV6-1 and J usage is TRBJ1-5; D is possibly TRBD1 (6 bases). V was clipped by 2 bases and J by 9 bases, with 8 bases between them. The germline V gene encodes CDR1 MNHNS and CDR2 SASEGT. CDR3 length: 12 amino acids.

This clone has a single count. The gene calls are TRBV20-1 and TRBJ2-7, with D maybe TRBD1 (6 bases). Germline V lookup: CDR1 DFQATT, CDR2 SNEGSKA (reference sequence). Trimming removed 6 bases at V and 6 bases at J, with 12 bases between. The CDR3 runs 11 residues. Here the CDR3 DNA reads TGCAGTGCCGCGGACAGTTTCGAGCAGTACTTC. This translates into CSAADSFEQYF.

The chain has TRBV5-4 and TRBJ2-3; 10 positions match TRBD1. V lost 1 base and J lost 4; bases outside the gene matches: 6. This CDR3 is built from 16 residues. Germline V gene lookup returns CDR1 SGHNT and CDR2 YYREEE (reference sequence). The CDR3 is CASSLKGQGQADTQYF. CDR3 DNA: TGTGCCAGCAGCTTGAAGGGACAGGGGCAGGCAGATACGCAGTATTTT.

The chain recombines TRBV19 with TRBJ2-7; 9 bases line up with TRBD2. Germline assignment: CDR1 LNHDA and CDR2 SQIVND (reference sequence). V lost 5 bases to trimming and J lost 4 bases; unmatched junction nucleotides: 9. This CDR3 spans 15 amino acids. In DNA, the CDR3 is TGTGCCAGTAGTCAAGCGGGAGGCCCGCGGTACGAGCAGTACTTC. Its translation is CASSQAGGPRYEQYF.

This clone has just a few counts. This chain connects TRBV5-4 to TRBJ2-3; 10 bases align to TRBD2. This CDR3 is 15 amino acids long. The germline gives CDR1 SGHNT, CDR2 YYREEE (reference sequence). J lost 5 bases, V lost 2 bases, and 5 bases had no gene match. The CDR3 bases are TGTGCCAGCAGCTTACCGGGACTAGCGATAGATACGCAGTATTTT. Translated: CASSLPGLAIDTQYF.

The chain joins TRBV4-1 to TRBJ1-4; D ambiguous. Germline V gene data show CDR1 as MGHRA and CDR2 as YSYEKL. The CDR3 has 16 amino acids. Trimming shortened V by 2 bases and J by 3 bases, and 13 bases separated the two germline ends. CDR3 nucleotides: TGCGCCAGCAGCCAACCCGACTTAACCCCTAATGAAAAACTGTTTTTT. Translating it yields CASSQPDLTPNEKLFF.

This rearrangement joins TRBV7-8 to TRBJ2-5, with 9 bases fitting TRBD2. Per the germline V gene, CDR1 is SGHVS and CDR2 is FQNEAQ. V dropped 7 bases and J dropped 5; count of bases not matched to a gene: 17. The CDR3 length is 17 residues. The CDR3 DNA reads TGTGCCAGCACCCAGAGGGCTAGCGGGAAGGTTTGGGAGACCCAGTACTTC. Amino acids: CASTQRASGKVWETQYF.

The count of this clone is one. The rearrangement uses TRBV7-9 and TRBJ1-1; maybe TRBD1 (6 bases). The V end was cut by 4 bases, the J end by 4 bases, with 10 bases between. CDR1 is SEHNR, CDR2 FQNEAQ, per germline (reference sequence). The CDR3 totals 13 residues. CDR3 in DNA: TGTGCCAGCAGCTCTGCAGGGGTCACTGAAGCTTTCTTT. Encoded protein: CASSSAGVTEAFF.